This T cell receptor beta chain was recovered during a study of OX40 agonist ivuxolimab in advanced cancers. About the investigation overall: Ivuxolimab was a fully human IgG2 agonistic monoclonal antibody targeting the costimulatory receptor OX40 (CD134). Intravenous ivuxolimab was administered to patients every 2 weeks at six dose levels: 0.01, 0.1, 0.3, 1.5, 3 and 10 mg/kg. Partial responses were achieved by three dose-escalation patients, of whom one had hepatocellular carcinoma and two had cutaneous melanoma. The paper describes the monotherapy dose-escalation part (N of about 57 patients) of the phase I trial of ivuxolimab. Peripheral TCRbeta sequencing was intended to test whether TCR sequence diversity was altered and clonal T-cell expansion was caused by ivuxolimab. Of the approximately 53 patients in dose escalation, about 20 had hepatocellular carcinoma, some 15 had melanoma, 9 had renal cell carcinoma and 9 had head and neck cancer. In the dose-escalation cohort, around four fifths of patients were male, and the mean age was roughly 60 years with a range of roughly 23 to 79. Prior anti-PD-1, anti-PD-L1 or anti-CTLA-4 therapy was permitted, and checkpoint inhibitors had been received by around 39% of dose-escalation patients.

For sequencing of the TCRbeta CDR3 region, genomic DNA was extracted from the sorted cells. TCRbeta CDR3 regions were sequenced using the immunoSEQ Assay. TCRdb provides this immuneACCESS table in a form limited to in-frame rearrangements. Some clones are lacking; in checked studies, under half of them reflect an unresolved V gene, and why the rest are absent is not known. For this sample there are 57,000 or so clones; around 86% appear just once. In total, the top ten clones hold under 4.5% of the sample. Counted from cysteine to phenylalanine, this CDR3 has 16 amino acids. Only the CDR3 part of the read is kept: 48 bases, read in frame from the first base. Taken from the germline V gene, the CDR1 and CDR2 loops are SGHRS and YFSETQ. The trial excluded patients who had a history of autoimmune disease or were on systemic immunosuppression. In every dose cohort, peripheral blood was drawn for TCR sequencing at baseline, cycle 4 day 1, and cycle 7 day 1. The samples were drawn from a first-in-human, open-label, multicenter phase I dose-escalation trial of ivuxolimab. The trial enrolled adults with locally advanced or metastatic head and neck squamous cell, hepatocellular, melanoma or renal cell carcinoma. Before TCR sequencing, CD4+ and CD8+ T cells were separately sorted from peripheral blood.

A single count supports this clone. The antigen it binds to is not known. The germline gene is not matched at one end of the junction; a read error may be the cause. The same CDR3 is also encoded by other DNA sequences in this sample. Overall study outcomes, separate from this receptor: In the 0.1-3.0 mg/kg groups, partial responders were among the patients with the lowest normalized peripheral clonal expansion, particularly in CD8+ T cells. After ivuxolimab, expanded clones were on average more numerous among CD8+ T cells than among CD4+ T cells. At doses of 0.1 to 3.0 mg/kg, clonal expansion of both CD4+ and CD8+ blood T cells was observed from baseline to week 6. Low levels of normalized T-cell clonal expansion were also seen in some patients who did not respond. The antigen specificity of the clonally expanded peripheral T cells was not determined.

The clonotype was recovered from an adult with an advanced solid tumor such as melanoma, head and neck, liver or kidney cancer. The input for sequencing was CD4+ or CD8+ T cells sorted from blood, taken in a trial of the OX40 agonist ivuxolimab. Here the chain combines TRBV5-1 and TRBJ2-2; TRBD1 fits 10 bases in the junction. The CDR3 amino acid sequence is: CASSTDRGISTGELFF. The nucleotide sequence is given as TGCGCCAGCAGCACGGACAGGGGGATTAGCACCGGGGAACTGTTTTTT.